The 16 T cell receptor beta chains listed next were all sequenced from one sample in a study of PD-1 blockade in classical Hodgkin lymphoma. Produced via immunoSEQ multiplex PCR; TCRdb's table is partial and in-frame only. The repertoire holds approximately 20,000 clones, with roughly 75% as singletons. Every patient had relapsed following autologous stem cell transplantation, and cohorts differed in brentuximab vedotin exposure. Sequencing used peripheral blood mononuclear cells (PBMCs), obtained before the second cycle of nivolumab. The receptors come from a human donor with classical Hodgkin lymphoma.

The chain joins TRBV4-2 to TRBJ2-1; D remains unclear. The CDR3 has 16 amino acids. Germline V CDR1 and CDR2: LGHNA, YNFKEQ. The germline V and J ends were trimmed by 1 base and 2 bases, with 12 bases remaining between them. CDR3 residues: CASSQGIVQPYNEQFF. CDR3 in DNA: TGTGCCAGCAGCCAAGGGATAGTACAGCCCTACAATGAGCAGTTCTTC.

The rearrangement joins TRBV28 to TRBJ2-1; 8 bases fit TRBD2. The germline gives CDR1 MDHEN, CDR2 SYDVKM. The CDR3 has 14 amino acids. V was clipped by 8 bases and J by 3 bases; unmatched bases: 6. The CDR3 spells CASGLAGIYNEQFF. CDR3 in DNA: TGTGCCAGCGGGCTAGCGGGCATCTACAATGAGCAGTTCTTC.

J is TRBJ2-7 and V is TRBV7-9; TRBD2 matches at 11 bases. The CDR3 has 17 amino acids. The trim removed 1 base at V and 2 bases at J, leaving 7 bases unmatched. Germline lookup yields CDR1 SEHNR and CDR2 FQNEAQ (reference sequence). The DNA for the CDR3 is TGTGCCAGCAGCTTAGGCCAGCTAGCGGGAGGAACCTACGAGCAGTACTTC. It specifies CASSLGQLAGGTYEQYF.

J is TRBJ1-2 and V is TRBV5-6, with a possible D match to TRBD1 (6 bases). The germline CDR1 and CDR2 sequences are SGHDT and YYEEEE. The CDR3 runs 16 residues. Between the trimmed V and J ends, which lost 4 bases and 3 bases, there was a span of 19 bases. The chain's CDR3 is CASSQIHREADYGYTF. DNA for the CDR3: TGTGCCAGCAGCCAAATTCACAGGGAGGCGGACTATGGCTACACCTTC.

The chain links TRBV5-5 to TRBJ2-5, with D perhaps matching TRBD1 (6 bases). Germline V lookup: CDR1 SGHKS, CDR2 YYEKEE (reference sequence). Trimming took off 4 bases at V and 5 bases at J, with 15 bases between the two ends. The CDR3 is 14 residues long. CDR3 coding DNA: TGTGCCAGCAGCACCAACAGGGAATTGGAGACCCAGTACTTC. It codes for CASSTNRELETQYF.

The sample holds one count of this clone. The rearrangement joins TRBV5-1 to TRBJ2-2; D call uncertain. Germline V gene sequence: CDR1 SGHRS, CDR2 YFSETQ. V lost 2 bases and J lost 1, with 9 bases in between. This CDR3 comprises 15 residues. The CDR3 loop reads CASSFDTGNTGELFF. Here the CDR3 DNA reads TGCGCCAGCAGCTTCGATACTGGGAACACCGGGGAGCTGTTTTTT.

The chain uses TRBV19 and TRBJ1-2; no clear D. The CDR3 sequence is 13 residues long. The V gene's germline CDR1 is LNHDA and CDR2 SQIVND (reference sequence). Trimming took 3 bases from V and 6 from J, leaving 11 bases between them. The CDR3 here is CASSIRGRDGYTF. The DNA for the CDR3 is TGTGCCAGTAGTATCCGGGGAAGGGATGGCTACACCTTC.

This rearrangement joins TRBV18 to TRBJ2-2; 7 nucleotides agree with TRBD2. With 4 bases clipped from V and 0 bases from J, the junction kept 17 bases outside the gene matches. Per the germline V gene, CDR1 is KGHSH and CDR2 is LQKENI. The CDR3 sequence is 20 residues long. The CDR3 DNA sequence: TGTGCCAGCTCACTTAGGCAGGGTGCGACTAGCAGCGCGAACACCGGGGAGCTGTTTTTT. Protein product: CASSLRQGATSSANTGELFF.

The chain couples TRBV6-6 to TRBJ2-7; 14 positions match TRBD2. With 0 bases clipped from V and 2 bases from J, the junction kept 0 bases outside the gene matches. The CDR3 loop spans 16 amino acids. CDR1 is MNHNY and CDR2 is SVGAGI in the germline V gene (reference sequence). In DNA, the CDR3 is TGTGCCAGCAGTTACTCGGGACTAGCGGGGGCCTACGAGCAGTACTTC. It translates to CASSYSGLAGAYEQYF.

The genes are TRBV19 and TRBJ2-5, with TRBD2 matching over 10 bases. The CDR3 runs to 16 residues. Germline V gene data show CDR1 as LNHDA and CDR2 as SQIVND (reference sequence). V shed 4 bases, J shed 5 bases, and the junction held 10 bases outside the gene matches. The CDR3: CASSKASGSSGETQYF. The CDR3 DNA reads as TGTGCCAGTAGTAAGGCTAGCGGGAGTTCGGGGGAGACCCAGTACTTC.

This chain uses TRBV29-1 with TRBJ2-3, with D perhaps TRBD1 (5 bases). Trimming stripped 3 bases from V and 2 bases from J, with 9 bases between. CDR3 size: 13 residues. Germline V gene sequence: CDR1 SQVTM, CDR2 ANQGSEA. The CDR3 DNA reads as TGCAGCGTTGACCGGACATCCACAGATACGCAGTATTTT. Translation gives CSVDRTSTDTQYF.

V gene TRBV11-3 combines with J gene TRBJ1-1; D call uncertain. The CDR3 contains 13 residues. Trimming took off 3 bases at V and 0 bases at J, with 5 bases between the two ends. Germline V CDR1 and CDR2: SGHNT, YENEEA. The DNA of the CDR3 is TGTGCCAGCAGCTTTCAGATGAACACTGAAGCTTTCTTT. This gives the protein CASSFQMNTEAFF. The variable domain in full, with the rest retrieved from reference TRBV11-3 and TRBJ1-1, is EAGVVQSPRYKIIEKKQPVAFWCNPISGHNTLYWYLQNLGQGPELLIRYENEEAVDDSQLPKDRFSAERLKGVDSTLKIQPAELGDSAVYLCASSFQMNTEAFFGQGTRLTVV.

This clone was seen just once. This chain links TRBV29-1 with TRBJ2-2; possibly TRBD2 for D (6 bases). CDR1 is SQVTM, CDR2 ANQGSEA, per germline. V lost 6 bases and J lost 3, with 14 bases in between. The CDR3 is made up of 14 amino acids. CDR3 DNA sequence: TGCAGCGTACCTAGCGCACTGGACACCGGGGAGCTGTTTTTT. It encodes CSVPSALDTGELFF.

CDR3 amino acids: CASGLRDGRTTDTQYF. In DNA, the CDR3 is TGTGCTAGTGGTTTACGGGACGGACGGACCACAGATACGCAGTATTTT. The chain couples TRBV12-5 to TRBJ2-3, with D perhaps TRBD1 or TRBD2 (5 bases each). The CDR3 runs 16 residues. Germline V gene sequence: CDR1 LGHNT, CDR2 FRNRAP. V dropped 3 bases and J dropped 2 bases, with 15 bases sitting between them.

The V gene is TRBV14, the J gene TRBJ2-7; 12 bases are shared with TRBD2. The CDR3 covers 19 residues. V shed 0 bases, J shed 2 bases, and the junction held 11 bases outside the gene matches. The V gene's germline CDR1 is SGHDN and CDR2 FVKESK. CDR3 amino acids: CASSQEGTSGRISPYEQYF. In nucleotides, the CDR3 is TGTGCCAGCAGCCAAGAAGGTACTAGCGGGAGGATATCACCCTACGAGCAGTACTTC.

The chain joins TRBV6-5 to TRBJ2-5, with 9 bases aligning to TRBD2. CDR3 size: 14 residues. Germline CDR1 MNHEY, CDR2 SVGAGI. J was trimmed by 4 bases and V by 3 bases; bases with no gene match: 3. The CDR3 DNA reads TGTGCCAGCAGTTATCTAGCGGGACCAGAGACCCAGTACTTC. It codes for CASSYLAGPETQYF.